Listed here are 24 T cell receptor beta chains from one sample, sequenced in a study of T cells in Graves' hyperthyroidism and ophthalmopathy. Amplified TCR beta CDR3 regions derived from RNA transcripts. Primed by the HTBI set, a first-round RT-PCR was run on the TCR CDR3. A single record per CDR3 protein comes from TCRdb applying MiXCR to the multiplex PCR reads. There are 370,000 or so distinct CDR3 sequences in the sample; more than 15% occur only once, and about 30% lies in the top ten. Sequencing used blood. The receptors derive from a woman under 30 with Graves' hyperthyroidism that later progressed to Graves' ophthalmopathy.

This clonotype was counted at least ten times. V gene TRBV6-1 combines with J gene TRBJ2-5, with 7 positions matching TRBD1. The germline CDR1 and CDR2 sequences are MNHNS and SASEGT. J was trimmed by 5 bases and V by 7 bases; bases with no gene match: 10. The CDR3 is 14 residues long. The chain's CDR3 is CASTPSTGHETQYF. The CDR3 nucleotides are TGTGCCAGCACCCCTTCGACAGGGCACGAGACCCAGTACTTC.

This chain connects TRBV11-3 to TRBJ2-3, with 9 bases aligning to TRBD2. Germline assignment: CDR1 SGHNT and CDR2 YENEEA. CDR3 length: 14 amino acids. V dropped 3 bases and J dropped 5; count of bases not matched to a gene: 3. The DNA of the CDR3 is TGTGCCAGCAGCTTTAGCGGGAGTGGAGATACGCAGTATTTT. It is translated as CASSFSGSGDTQYF. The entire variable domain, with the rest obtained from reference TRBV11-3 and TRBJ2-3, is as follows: EAGVVQSPRYKIIEKKQPVAFWCNPISGHNTLYWYLQNLGQGPELLIRYENEEAVDDSQLPKDRFSAERLKGVDSTLKIQPAELGDSAVYLCASSFSGSGDTQYFGPGTRLTVL.

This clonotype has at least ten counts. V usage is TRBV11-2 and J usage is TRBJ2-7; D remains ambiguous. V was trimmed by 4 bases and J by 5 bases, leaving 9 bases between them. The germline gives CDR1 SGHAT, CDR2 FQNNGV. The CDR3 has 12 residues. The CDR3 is CASSSEVNEQYF. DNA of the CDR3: TGTGCCAGCAGCTCTGAAGTAAACGAGCAGTACTTC.

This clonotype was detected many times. CDR3 in amino acids: CASRPRGATGELFF. In DNA form, the CDR3 reads TGTGCCAGCAGGCCCCGGGGGGCCACCGGGGAGCTGTTTTTT. V usage is TRBV2 and J usage is TRBJ2-2, with a tentative D call TRBD2 (7 bases). This CDR3 is 14 amino acids long. Trimming shortened V by 6 bases and J by 4 bases, and 12 bases separated the two germline ends. The germline V gene has CDR1 SNHLY and CDR2 FYNNEI.

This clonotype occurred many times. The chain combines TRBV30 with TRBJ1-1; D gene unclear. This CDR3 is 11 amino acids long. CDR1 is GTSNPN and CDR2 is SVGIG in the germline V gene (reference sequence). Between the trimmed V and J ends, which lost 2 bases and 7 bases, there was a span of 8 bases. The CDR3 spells CAWSIIYEAFF. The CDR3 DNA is TGTGCCTGGAGTATTATATATGAAGCTTTCTTT.

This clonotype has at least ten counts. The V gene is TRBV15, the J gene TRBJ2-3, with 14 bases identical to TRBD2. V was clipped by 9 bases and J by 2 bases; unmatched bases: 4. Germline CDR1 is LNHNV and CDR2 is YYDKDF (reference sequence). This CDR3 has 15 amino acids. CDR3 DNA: TGTGCCACTGCGGGACTAGCGGGAGTCACAGATACGCAGTATTTT. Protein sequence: CATAGLAGVTDTQYF.

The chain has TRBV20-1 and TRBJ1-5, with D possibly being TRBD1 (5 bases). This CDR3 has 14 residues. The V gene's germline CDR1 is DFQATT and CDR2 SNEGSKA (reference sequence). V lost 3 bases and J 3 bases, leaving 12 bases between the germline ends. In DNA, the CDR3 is TGCAGTGCTAGTAGCAGACAGCCCAATCAGCCCCAGCATTTT. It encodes CSASSRQPNQPQHF.

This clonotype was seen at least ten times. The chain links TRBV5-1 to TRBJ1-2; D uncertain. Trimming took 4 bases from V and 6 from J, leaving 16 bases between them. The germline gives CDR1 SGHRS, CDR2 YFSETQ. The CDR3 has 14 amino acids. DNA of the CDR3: TGCGCCAGCAGCCCTACGCAGGCCCGTAATGGCTACACCTTC. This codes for CASSPTQARNGYTF. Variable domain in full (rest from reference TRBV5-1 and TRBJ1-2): KAGVTQTPRYLIKTRGQQVTLSCSPISGHRSVSWYQQTPGQGLQFLFEYFSETQRNKGNFPGRFSGRQFSNSRSEMNVSTLELGDSALYLCASSPTQARNGYTFGSGTRLTVV.

This CDR3 is CASGHEQFF. Here the CDR3 DNA reads TGCGCCAGCGGCCATGAGCAGTTCTTC. The genes are TRBV10-2 and TRBJ2-1; D is unresolved. This CDR3 has 9 residues. The germline V and J ends were trimmed by 8 bases and 8 bases, with 4 bases remaining between them. Germline V gives CDR1 WSHSY, CDR2 SAAADI.

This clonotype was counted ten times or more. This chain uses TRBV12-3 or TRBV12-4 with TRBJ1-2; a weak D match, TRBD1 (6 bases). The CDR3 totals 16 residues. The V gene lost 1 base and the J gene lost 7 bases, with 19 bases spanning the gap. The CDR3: CASSLGGTPEWGGYTF. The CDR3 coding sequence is TGTGCCAGCAGTTTAGGGGGGACACCAGAGTGGGGTGGCTACACCTTC.

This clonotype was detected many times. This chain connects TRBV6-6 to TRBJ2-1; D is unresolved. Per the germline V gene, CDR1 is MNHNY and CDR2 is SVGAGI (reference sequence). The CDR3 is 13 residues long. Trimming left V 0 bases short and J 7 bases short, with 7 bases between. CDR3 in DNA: TGTGCCAGCAGTTACTCCTTAACGAATGAGCAGTTCTTC. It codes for CASSYSLTNEQFF.

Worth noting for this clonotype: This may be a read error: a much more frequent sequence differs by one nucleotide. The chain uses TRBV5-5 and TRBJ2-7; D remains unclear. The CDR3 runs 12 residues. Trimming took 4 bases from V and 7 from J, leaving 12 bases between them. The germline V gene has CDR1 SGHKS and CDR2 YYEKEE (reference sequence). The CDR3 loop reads CASSPWTSEQYF. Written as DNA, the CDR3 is TGTGCCAGCAGCCCATGGACCAGTGAGCAGTACTTC. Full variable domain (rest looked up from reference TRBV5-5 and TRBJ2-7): DAGVTQSPTHLIKTRGQQVTLRCSPISGHKSVSWYQQVLGQGPQFIFQYYEKEERGRGNFPDRFSARQFPNYSSELNVNALLLGDSALYLCASSPWTSEQYFGPGTRLTVT.

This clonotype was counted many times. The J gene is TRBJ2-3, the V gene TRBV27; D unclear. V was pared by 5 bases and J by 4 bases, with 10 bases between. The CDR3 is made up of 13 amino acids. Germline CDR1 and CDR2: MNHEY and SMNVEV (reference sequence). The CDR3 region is CASSLAPSDTQYF. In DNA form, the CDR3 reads TGTGCCAGCAGTCTGGCCCCATCAGATACGCAGTATTTT.

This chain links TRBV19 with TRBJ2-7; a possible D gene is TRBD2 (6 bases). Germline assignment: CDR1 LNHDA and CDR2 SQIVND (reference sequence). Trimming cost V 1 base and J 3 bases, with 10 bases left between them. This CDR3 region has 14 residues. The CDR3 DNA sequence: TGTGCCAGTAGTATAGTAGCGGAGGACTACGAGCAGTACTTC. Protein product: CASSIVAEDYEQYF. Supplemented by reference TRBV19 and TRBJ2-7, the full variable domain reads DGGITQSPKYLFRKEGQNVTLSCEQNLNHDAMYWYRQDPGQGLRLIYYSQIVNDFQKGDIAEGYSVSREKKESFPLTVTSAQKNPTAFYLCASSIVAEDYEQYFGPGTRLTVT.

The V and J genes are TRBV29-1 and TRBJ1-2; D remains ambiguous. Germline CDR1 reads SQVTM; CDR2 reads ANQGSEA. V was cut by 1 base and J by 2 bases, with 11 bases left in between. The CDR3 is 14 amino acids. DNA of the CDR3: TGCAGCGTTGAAGTACAGCGATCGAACTATGGCTACACCTTC. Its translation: CSVEVQRSNYGYTF.

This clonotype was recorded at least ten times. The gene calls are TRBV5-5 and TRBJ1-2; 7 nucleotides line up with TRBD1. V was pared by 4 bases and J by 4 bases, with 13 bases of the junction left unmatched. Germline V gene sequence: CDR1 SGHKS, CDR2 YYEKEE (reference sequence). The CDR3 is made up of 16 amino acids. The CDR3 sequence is CASSPRGQDASYGYTF. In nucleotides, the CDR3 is TGTGCCAGCAGCCCTCGAGGACAGGATGCCTCCTATGGCTACACCTTC.

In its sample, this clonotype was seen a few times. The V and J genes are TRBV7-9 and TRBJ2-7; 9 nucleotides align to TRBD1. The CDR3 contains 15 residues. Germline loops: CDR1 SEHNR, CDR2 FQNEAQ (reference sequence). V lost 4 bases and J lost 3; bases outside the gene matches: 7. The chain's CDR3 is CASSSTGTGNYEQYF. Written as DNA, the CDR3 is TGTGCCAGCAGCTCCACCGGGACAGGGAACTACGAGCAGTACTTC. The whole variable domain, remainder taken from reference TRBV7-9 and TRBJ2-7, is DTGVSQNPRHKITKRGQNVTFRCDPISEHNRLYWYRQTLGQGPEFLTYFQNEAQLEKSRLLSDRFSAERPKGSFSTLEIQRTEQGDSAMYLCASSSTGTGNYEQYFGPGTRLTVT.

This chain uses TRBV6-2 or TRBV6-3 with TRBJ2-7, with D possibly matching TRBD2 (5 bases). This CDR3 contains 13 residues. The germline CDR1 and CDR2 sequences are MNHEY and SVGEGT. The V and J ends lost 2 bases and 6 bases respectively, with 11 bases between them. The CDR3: CASSYDWTVEQYF. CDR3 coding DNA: TGTGCCAGCAGTTACGATTGGACTGTCGAGCAGTACTTC.

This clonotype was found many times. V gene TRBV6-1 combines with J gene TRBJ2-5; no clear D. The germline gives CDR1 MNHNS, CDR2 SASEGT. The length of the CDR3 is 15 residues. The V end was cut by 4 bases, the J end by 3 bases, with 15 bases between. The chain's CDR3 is CASSGVMAAEETQYF. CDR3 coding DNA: TGTGCCAGCAGTGGGGTTATGGCGGCTGAAGAGACCCAGTACTTC.

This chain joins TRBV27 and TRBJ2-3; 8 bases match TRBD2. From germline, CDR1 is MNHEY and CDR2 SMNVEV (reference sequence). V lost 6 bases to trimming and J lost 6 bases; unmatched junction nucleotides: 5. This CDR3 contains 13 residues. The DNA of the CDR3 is TGTGCCAGCAGCCCCGGGGGGGGCGATACGCAGTATTTT. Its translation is CASSPGGGDTQYF.

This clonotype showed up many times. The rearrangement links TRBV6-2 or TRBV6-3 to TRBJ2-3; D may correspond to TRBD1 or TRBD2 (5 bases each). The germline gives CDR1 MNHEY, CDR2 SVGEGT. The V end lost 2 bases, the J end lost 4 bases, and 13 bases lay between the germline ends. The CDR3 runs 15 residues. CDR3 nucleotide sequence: TGTGCCAGCAGTTACGGGACCGGGATTTCAGATACGCAGTATTTT. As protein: CASSYGTGISDTQYF.

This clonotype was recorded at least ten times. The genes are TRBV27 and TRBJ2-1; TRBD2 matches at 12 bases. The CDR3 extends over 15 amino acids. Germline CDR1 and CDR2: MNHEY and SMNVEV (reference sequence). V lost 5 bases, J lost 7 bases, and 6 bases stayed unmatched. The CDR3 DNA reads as TGTGCCAGCAGTCGGGGACTAGCGGGTTGGAATGAGCAGTTCTTC. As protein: CASSRGLAGWNEQFF.

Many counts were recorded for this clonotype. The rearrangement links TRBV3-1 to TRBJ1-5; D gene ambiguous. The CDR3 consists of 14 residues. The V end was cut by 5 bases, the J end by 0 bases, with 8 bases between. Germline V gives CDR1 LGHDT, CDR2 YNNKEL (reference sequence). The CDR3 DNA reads TGTGCCAGCAGCTTCGCTAATAGCAATCAGCCCCAGCATTTT. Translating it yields CASSFANSNQPQHF.

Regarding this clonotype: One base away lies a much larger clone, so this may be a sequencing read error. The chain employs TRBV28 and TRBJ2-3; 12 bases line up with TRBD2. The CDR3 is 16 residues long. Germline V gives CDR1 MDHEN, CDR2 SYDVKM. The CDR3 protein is CASSPILAGGTDTRYF. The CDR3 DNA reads TGTGCCAGCAGTCCGATACTAGCGGGGGGCACAGATACGCGGTATTTT.